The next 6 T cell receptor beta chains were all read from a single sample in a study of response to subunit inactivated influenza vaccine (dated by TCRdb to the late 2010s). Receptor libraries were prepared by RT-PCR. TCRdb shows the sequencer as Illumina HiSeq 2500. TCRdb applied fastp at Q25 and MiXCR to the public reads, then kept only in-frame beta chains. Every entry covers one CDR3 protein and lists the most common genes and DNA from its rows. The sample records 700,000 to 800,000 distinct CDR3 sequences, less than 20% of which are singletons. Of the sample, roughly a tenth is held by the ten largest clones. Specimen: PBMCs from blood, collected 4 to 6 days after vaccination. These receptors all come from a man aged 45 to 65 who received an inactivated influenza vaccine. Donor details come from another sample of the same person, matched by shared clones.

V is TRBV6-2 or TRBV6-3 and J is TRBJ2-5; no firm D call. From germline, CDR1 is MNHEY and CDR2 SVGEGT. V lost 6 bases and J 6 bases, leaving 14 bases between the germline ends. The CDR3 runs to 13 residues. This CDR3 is CASSGPPVKTQYF. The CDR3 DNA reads TGTGCCAGCAGCGGACCGCCCGTTAAGACCCAGTACTTC.

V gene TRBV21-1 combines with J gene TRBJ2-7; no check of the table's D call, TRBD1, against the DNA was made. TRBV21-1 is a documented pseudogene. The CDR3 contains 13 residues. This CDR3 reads CASSKEPGYEQYF. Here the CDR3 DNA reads TGTGCCAGCAGCAAAGAGCCAGGGTACGAGCAGTACTTC.

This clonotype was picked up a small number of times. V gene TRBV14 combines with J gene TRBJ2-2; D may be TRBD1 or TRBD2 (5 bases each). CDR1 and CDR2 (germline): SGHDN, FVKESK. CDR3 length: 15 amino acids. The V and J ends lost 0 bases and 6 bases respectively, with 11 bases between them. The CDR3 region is CASSQEWDVPGELFF. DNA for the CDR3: TGTGCCAGCAGCCAAGAATGGGACGTCCCCGGGGAGCTGTTTTTT. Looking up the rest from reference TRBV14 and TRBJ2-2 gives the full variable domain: EAGVTQFPSHSVIEKGQTVTLRCDPISGHDNLYWYRRVMGKEIKFLLHFVKESKQDESGMPNNRFLAERTGGTYSTLKVQPAELEDSGVYFCASSQEWDVPGELFFGEGSRLTVL.

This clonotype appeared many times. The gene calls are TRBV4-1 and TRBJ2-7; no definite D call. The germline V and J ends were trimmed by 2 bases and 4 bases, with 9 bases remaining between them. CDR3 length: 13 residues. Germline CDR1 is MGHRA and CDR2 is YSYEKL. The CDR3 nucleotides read TGCGCCAGCAGCCAAAGTGACGCGTACGAGCAGTACTTC. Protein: CASSQSDAYEQYF.

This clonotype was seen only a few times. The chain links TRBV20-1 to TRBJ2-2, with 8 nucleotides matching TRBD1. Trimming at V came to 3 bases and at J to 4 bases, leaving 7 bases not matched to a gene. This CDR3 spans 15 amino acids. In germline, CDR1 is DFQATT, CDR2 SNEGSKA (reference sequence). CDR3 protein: CSASRQGRSTGELFF. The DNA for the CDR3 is TGCAGTGCTAGCCGACAGGGGCGATCCACCGGGGAGCTGTTTTTT.

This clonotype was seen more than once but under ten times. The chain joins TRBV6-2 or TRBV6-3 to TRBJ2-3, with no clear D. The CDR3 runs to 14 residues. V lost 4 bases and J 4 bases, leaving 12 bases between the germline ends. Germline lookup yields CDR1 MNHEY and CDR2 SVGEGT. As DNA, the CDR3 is TGTGCCAGCAGTTTCGGCTTGACACCAGATACGCAGTATTTT. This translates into CASSFGLTPDTQYF.